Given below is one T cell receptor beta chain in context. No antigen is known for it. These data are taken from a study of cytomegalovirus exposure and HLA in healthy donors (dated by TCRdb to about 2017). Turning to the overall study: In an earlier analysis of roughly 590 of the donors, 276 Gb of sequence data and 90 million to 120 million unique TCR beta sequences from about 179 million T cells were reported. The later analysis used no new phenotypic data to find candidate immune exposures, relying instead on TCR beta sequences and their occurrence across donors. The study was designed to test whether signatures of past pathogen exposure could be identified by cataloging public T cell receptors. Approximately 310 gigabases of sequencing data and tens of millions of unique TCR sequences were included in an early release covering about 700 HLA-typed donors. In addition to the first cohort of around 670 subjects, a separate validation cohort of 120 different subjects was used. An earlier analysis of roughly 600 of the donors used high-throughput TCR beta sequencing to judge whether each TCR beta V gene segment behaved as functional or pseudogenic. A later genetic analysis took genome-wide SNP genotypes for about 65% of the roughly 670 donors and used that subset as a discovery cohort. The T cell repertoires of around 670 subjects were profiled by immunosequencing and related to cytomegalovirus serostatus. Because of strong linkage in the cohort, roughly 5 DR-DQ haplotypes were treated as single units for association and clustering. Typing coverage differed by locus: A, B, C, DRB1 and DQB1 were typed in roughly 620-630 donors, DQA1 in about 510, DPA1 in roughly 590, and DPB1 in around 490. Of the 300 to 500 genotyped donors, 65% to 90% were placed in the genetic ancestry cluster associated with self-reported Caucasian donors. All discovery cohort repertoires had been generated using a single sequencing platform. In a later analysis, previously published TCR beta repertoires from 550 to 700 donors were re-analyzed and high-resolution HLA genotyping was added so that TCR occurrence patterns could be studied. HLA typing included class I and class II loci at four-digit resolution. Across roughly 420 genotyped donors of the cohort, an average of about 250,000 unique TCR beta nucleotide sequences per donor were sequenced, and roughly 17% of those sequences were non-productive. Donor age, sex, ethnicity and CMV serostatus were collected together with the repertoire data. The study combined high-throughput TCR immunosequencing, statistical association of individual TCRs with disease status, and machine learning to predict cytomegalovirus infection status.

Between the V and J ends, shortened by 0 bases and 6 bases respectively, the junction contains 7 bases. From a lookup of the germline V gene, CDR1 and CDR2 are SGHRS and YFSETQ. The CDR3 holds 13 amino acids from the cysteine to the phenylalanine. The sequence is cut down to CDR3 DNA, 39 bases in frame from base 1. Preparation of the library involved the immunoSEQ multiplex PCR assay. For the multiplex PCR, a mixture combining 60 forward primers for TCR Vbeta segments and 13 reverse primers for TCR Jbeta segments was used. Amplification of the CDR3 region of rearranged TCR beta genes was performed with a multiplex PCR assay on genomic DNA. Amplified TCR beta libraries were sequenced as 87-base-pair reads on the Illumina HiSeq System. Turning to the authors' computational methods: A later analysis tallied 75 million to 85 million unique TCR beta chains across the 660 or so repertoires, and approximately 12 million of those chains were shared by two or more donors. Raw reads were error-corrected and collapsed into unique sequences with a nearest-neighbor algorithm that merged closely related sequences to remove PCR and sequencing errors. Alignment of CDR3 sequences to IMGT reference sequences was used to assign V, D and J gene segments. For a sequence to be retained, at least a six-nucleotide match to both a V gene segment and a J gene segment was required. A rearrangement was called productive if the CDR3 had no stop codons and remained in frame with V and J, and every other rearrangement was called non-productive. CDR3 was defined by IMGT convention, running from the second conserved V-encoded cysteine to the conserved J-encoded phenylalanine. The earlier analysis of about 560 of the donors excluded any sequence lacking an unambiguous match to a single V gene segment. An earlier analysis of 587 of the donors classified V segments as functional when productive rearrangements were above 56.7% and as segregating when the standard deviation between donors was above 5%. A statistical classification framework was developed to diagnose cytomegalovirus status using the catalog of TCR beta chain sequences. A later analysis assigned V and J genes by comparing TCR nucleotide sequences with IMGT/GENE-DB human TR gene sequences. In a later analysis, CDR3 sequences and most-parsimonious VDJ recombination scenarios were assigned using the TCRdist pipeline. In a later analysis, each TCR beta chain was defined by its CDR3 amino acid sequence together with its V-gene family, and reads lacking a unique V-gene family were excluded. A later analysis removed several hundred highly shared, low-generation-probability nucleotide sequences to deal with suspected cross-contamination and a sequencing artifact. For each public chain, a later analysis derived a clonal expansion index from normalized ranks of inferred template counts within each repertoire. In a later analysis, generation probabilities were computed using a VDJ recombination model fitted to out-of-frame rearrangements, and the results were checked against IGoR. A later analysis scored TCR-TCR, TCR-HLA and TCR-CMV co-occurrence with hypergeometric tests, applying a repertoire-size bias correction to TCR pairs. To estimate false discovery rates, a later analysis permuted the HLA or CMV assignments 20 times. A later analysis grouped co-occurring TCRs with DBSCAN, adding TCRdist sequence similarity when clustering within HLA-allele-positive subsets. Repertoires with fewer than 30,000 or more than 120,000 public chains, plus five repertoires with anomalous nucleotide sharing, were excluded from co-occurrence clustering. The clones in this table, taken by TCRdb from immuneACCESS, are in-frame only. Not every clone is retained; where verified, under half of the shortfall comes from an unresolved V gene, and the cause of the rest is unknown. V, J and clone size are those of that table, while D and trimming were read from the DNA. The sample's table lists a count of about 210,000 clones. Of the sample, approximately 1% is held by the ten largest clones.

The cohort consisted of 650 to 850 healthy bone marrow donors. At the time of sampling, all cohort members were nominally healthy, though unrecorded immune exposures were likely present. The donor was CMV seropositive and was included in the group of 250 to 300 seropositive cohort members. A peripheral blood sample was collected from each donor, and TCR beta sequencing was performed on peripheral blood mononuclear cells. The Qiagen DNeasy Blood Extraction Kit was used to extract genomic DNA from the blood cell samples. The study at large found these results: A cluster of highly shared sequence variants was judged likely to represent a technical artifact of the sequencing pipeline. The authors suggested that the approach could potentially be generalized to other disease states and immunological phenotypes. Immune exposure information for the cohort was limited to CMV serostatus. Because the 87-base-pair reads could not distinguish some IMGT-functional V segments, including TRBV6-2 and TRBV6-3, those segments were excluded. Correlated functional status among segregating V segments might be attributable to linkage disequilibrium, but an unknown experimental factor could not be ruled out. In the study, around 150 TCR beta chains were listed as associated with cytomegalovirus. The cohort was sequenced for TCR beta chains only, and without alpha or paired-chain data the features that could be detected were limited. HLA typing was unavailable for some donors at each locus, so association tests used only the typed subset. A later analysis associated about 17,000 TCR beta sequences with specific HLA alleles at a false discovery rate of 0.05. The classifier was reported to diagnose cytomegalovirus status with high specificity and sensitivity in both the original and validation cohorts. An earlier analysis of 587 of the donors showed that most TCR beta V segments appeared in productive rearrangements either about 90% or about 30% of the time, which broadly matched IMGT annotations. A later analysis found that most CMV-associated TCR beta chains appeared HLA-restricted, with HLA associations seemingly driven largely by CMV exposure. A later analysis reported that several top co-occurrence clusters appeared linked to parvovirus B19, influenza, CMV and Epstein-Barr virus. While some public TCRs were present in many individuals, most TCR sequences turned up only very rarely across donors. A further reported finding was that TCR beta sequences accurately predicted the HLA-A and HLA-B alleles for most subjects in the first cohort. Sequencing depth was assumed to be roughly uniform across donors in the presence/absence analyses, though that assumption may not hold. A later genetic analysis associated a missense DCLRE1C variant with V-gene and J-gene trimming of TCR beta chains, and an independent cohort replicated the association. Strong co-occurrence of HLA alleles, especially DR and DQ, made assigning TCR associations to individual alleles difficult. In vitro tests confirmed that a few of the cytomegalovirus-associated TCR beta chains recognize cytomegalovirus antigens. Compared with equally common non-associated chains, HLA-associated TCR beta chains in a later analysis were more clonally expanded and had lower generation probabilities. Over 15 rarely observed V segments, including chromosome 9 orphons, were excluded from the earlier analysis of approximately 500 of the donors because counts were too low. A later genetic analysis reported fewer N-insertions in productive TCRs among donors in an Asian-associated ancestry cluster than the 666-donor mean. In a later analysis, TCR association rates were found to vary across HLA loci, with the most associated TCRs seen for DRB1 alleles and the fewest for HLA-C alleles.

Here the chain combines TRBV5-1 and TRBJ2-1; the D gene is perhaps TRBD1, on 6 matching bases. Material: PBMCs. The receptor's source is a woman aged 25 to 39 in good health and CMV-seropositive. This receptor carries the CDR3 CASSLGTANEQFF. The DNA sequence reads TGCGCCAGCAGCTTGGGGACAGCCAATGAGCAGTTCTTC. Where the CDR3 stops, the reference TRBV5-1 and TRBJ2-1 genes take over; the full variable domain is KAGVTQTPRYLIKTRGQQVTLSCSPISGHRSVSWYQQTPGQGLQFLFEYFSETQRNKGNFPGRFSGRQFSNSRSEMNVSTLELGDSALYLCASSLGTANEQFFGPGTRLTVL.